This TCR beta chain was captured by sequencing in a study of OX40 agonist ivuxolimab in advanced cancers. Data came from immunoSEQ multiplex PCR; TCRdb stores just in-frame clones and leaves some out. The sample shows 42,000 or so clones, around 87% of them seen only once. The TCR originated in an adult with an advanced solid tumor such as melanoma, head and neck, liver or kidney cancer. Sequencing was performed on CD4+ or CD8+ T cells sorted from blood, taken in a trial of the OX40 agonist ivuxolimab.

The CDR3 region has the DNA TGTGCCAGCAGCGAGCAGGAAACTGGAAACACCATATATTTT. This codes for CASSEQETGNTIYF. The chain links TRBV9 to TRBJ1-3; the D is unclear. V shed 3 bases and J shed 2 bases, with 9 bases lying between them. The CDR3 is made up of 14 amino acids. Germline CDR1 and CDR2: SGDLS and YYNGEE.